The 30 T cell receptor beta chains below all came from one sample that was sequenced in a study of OX40 agonist ivuxolimab in advanced cancers. This table comes from immunoSEQ multiplex PCR, and its TCRdb copy is limited to in-frame clones, with some not included. The table records about 83,000 clones, more than 80% of them present only once. The source was CD4+ or CD8+ T cells sorted from blood, collected in a trial of the OX40 agonist ivuxolimab. The receptors shown here come from an adult with an advanced solid tumor such as melanoma, head and neck, liver or kidney cancer.

The chain joins TRBV19 to TRBJ1-2, with no clear D. Trimming pared 0 bases from V and 5 bases from J, leaving 22 bases between. CDR1 is LNHDA and CDR2 is SQIVND in the germline V gene (reference sequence). This CDR3 region has 18 residues. CDR3 residues: CASSIDPGSALHLYGYTF. The DNA of the CDR3 is TGTGCCAGTAGTATAGATCCTGGGTCGGCCCTACATTTGTATGGCTACACCTTC. Full variable domain (outside the CDR3, taken from reference TRBV19 and TRBJ1-2): DGGITQSPKYLFRKEGQNVTLSCEQNLNHDAMYWYRQDPGQGLRLIYYSQIVNDFQKGDIAEGYSVSREKKESFPLTVTSAQKNPTAFYLCASSIDPGSALHLYGYTFGSGTRLTVV.

The J gene is TRBJ2-2, the V gene TRBV27; no definite D call. The germline gives CDR1 MNHEY, CDR2 SMNVEV (reference sequence). The CDR3 has 15 residues. V was cut by 4 bases and J by 0 bases, with 9 bases left in between. The CDR3 is CASSSQESNTGELFF. DNA of the CDR3: TGTGCCAGCAGTTCCCAAGAATCGAACACCGGGGAGCTGTTTTTT.

This clone has a handful of counts. The rearrangement uses TRBV6-5 and TRBJ1-5; no definite D call. Germline CDR1 is MNHEY and CDR2 is SVGAGI. The CDR3 extends over 13 amino acids. The V end lost 2 bases, the J end lost 3 bases, and 5 bases lay between the germline ends. CDR3 sequence reads: CASSYAYNQPQHF. Here the CDR3 DNA reads TGTGCCAGCAGTTACGCCTACAATCAGCCCCAGCATTTT.

The J gene is TRBJ2-3, the V gene TRBV27; D is ambiguous. Deletions cut 6 bases from V and 2 bases from J, with 15 bases between. This CDR3 is built from 15 residues. The germline gives CDR1 MNHEY, CDR2 SMNVEV (reference sequence). CDR3 loop: CASSPYGVYTDTQYF. CDR3 DNA: TGTGCCAGCAGCCCCTATGGGGTGTACACAGATACGCAGTATTTT.

This chain joins TRBV29-1 and TRBJ2-1; D is possibly TRBD1 (5 bases). In germline, CDR1 is SQVTM, CDR2 ANQGSEA. This CDR3 spans 14 amino acids. V gave up 7 bases and J gave up 3 bases, with 16 bases separating them. CDR3 nucleotides: TGCAGCGCCGAAAAGACACAGGTCTACAATGAGCAGTTCTTC. Encoded protein: CSAEKTQVYNEQFF.

The table lists this clone with a count of one. This chain's CDR3 is CASSQRGPPLGTDTQYF. CDR3 coding DNA: TGCGCCAGCAGCCAGAGGGGACCCCCCCTCGGCACAGATACGCAGTATTTT. V usage is TRBV4-3 and J usage is TRBJ2-3; possibly TRBD1 or TRBD2 for D (5 bases each). The CDR3 extends over 17 amino acids. V was clipped by 3 bases and J by 1 base, with 17 bases between them. Per germline, CDR1 LGHNA and CDR2 YSLEER.

The chain is built from TRBV28 and TRBJ1-1; D perhaps matches TRBD1 (6 bases). CDR1 is MDHEN, CDR2 SYDVKM, per germline. The CDR3 consists of 13 residues. V lost 3 bases to trimming and J lost 4 bases, with 9 bases between them. CDR3 residues: CASSFRGTTEAFF. CDR3 bases: TGTGCCAGCAGTTTCAGGGGAACCACTGAAGCTTTCTTT.

This sequence joins TRBV11-2 and TRBJ2-3; D perhaps matches TRBD1 (5 bases). Germline CDR1 reads SGHAT; CDR2 reads FQNNGV. The CDR3 is made up of 12 amino acids. Trimming removed 5 bases at V and 6 bases at J, with 9 bases between. CDR3 coding DNA: TGTGCCAGCAGCGTAGGGGATGATACGCAGTATTTT. It specifies CASSVGDDTQYF.

The V gene is TRBV28, the J gene TRBJ1-1; D is unresolved. Trimming took off 3 bases at V and 8 bases at J, with 13 bases between the two ends. Germline loops: CDR1 MDHEN, CDR2 SYDVKM. The CDR3 runs 13 residues. The CDR3 DNA reads as TGTGCCAGCAGTTTTATTTTGGCGGGGGAAGCTTTCTTT. It encodes CASSFILAGEAFF.

The chain recombines TRBV30 with TRBJ1-5; 10 bases agree with TRBD1. Germline trimming cut 4 bases from V and 3 bases from J; bases unmatched to any gene: 3. The CDR3 runs 14 residues. CDR1 and CDR2 (germline): GTSNPN, SVGIG (reference sequence). In DNA form, the CDR3 reads TGTGCCTGGACCGGGACAGGGGACAATCAGCCCCAGCATTTT. Protein: CAWTGTGDNQPQHF.

This chain connects TRBV7-8 to TRBJ2-7; the match to TRBD2 covers 7 bases. Germline CDR1 is SGHVS and CDR2 is FQNEAQ. The length of the CDR3 is 15 residues. Trimming removed 5 bases from V and 3 bases from J; junction bases left unmatched: 10. The chain's CDR3 is CASSDIAGGGYEQYF. CDR3 bases: TGTGCCAGCAGCGATATAGCGGGCGGGGGCTACGAGCAGTACTTC.

The chain combines TRBV28 with TRBJ1-4; D is uncertain. Between the trimmed V and J ends, which lost 2 bases and 5 bases, there was a span of 6 bases. Germline CDR1 MDHEN, CDR2 SYDVKM. The CDR3 extends over 13 amino acids. The CDR3 loop reads CASSLAGNEKLFF. The DNA of the CDR3 is TGTGCCAGCAGTTTAGCAGGCAATGAAAAACTGTTTTTT.

This chain links TRBV6-5 with TRBJ1-5; the D is unclear. The germline V gene has CDR1 MNHEY and CDR2 SVGAGI. V was clipped by 0 bases and J by 6 bases, with 6 bases between them. This CDR3 has 13 residues. The CDR3 nucleotides are TGTGCCAGCAGTTACTCTCCGGGTCAGCCCCAGCATTTT. Protein: CASSYSPGQPQHF.

This chain joins TRBV28 and TRBJ2-7; D not certain. This CDR3 region has 14 residues. Trimming took off 1 base at V and 7 bases at J, with 14 bases between the two ends. Germline values: CDR1 MDHEN, CDR2 SYDVKM. CDR3: CASSLLTVMGEQYF. CDR3 bases: TGTGCCAGCAGTTTATTGACTGTTATGGGGGAGCAGTACTTC.

The V call is TRBV13, the J call TRBJ1-4; TRBD1 aligns across 7 bases. Germline V CDR1 and CDR2: PRHDT, FYEKMQ (reference sequence). CDR3 length equals 16 residues. V shed 6 bases, J shed 2 bases, and the junction held 9 bases outside the gene matches. The CDR3 loop is CASRIRQGMTNEKLFF. CDR3 coding DNA: TGTGCCAGCAGGATCCGACAGGGAATGACTAATGAAAAACTGTTTTTT.

This chain links TRBV2 with TRBJ2-4, with 7 bases fitting TRBD1. The V gene's germline CDR1 is SNHLY and CDR2 FYNNEI. J gave up 0 bases and V 5 bases, and 13 bases lay outside the gene matches. This CDR3 contains 18 residues. The CDR3 loop is CASSTPQTGPVAKNIQYF. Written as DNA, the CDR3 is TGTGCCAGCAGTACCCCCCAGACAGGGCCGGTAGCCAAAAACATTCAGTACTTC.

V is TRBV28 and J is TRBJ2-7; D might be TRBD1 (6 bases). V lost 4 bases and J lost 3, with 10 bases in between. There are 13 residues in the CDR3. Germline V gives CDR1 MDHEN, CDR2 SYDVKM. The CDR3 coding sequence is TGTGCCAGCAGTTCCAGGGGTAGCTACGAGCAGTACTTC. Amino acid sequence: CASSSRGSYEQYF.

This chain links TRBV5-1 with TRBJ2-2; 8 positions match TRBD2. Per the germline V gene, CDR1 is SGHRS and CDR2 is YFSETQ. The CDR3 is 14 amino acids. V shed 4 bases, J shed 4 bases, and the junction held 3 bases outside the gene matches. The CDR3 DNA follows: TGCGCCAGCAGCCCAACTAGCGGCACCGGGGAGCTGTTTTTT. Its translation is CASSPTSGTGELFF. Based on the CDR3 plus reference TRBV5-1 and TRBJ2-2, the full variable domain is KAGVTQTPRYLIKTRGQQVTLSCSPISGHRSVSWYQQTPGQGLQFLFEYFSETQRNKGNFPGRFSGRQFSNSRSEMNVSTLELGDSALYLCASSPTSGTGELFFGEGSRLTVL.

The chain links TRBV27 to TRBJ2-1; TRBD2 aligns across 7 bases. Germline lookup yields CDR1 MNHEY and CDR2 SMNVEV (reference sequence). Trimming at V came to 4 bases and at J to 2 bases, leaving 8 bases not matched to a gene. The CDR3 contains 16 residues. CDR3 region: CASSSPLAVPYNEQFF. CDR3 coding DNA: TGTGCCAGCAGTTCGCCGCTAGCGGTACCCTACAATGAGCAGTTCTTC.

The genes are TRBV18 and TRBJ2-7; D call uncertain. Germline loops: CDR1 KGHSH, CDR2 LQKENI. The CDR3 loop spans 14 amino acids. Deletions cut 0 bases from V and 5 bases from J, with 11 bases between. The CDR3 loop reads CASSPPDSQHEQYF. The CDR3 nucleotides read TGTGCCAGCTCACCACCGGATTCTCAGCACGAGCAGTACTTC.

The chain carries TRBV27 and TRBJ1-5; D ambiguous. CDR1 and CDR2 from the germline V gene are MNHEY and SMNVEV (reference sequence). This CDR3 has 13 residues. The V gene lost 2 bases and the J gene lost 9 bases, with 11 bases spanning the gap. The CDR3, as DNA: TGTGCCAGCAGTTTACTTGACGCGGGGCCCCAGCATTTT. It yields the protein CASSLLDAGPQHF.

The gene calls are TRBV7-9 and TRBJ1-1; D is unresolved. V lost 5 bases to trimming and J lost 2 bases, with 15 bases between them. Germline V gene sequence: CDR1 SEHNR, CDR2 FQNEAQ (reference sequence). The CDR3 totals 15 residues. The CDR3 spells CASSPHPLGNTEAFF. For the CDR3, the DNA is TGTGCCAGCAGCCCCCACCCCTTAGGAAACACTGAAGCTTTCTTT.

The chain uses TRBV7-6 and TRBJ2-1; 7 bases line up with TRBD2. The CDR3 runs 15 residues. Germline CDR1 is SGHVS and CDR2 is FNYEAQ. Germline trimming cut 1 base from V and 4 bases from J; bases unmatched to any gene: 4. Written as DNA, the CDR3 is TGTGCCAGCAGCTTAGGCGGGAGCACATACAATGAGCAGTTCTTC. Its protein product is CASSLGGSTYNEQFF.

This clone showed up just once. The CDR3 DNA reads as TGTGCCAGCAGTCCCCGACCATACGGGGGGAACACTGAAGCTTTCTTT. Protein: CASSPRPYGGNTEAFF. The chain combines TRBV11-1 with TRBJ1-1; D might be TRBD1 (5 bases). Germline V CDR1 and CDR2: SGHAT, FQDESV (reference sequence). Between the trimmed V and J ends, which lost 6 bases and 1 base, there was a span of 18 bases. This CDR3 has 16 residues.

The chain couples TRBV25-1 to TRBJ1-1; TRBD1 agrees at 7 bases. The V and J ends lost 2 bases and 9 bases, in that order; junction bases with no gene match: 18. This CDR3 region has 17 residues. The germline V gene encodes CDR1 MGHDK and CDR2 SYGVNS. The CDR3 region is CASSEALQTGSGKKAFF. The CDR3 DNA reads TGTGCCAGCAGTGAAGCCCTACAGACAGGGTCGGGGAAGAAAGCTTTCTTT.

The V gene is TRBV11-2, the J gene TRBJ2-7; 7 nucleotides line up with TRBD2. CDR1 SGHAT and CDR2 FQNNGV come from the germline V gene. J was trimmed by 5 bases and V by 4 bases; bases with no gene match: 5. The CDR3 covers 13 residues. The CDR3 DNA reads TGTGCCAGCAGCTGGGGGGGTGCGAACGAGCAGTACGTC. Translating gives CASSWGGANEQYV.

The chain recombines TRBV6-5 with TRBJ2-5; 7 bases align to TRBD1. In germline, CDR1 is MNHEY, CDR2 SVGAGI. This CDR3 region has 14 residues. V lost 6 bases, J lost 6 bases, and 10 bases stayed unmatched. CDR3 DNA sequence: TGTGCCAGCAGCAAAATAGGGGGCGGGCAGACCCAGTACTTC. Its protein is CASSKIGGGQTQYF.

The DNA of the CDR3 is TGTGCCAGCAGCCCACGACTAGCGGGGGAGAGCTCCTACAATGAGCAGTTCTTC. Translating it yields CASSPRLAGESSYNEQFF. This rearrangement joins TRBV7-9 to TRBJ2-1; the match to TRBD2 covers 12 bases. Germline V lookup: CDR1 SEHNR, CDR2 FQNEAQ (reference sequence). The CDR3 sequence is 18 residues long. Trimming cost V 5 bases and J 0 bases; bases outside gene matches: 8.

The chain employs TRBV2 and TRBJ2-7, with 11 bases fitting TRBD2. This CDR3 contains 13 residues. Germline V gene data show CDR1 as SNHLY and CDR2 as FYNNEI. V shed 5 bases and J 7 bases; nucleotides not matched to a gene: 4. CDR3 residues: CASSRRLAGEQYV. In nucleotides, the CDR3 is TGTGCCAGCAGTAGAAGACTAGCGGGGGAGCAGTACGTC.

The chain employs TRBV6-6 and TRBJ2-5, with D hard to call. Germline assignment: CDR1 MNHNY and CDR2 SVGAGI (reference sequence). V lost 2 bases and J 3 bases, leaving 4 bases between the germline ends. The CDR3 covers 12 residues. This CDR3 reads CASSYNEETQYF. CDR3 bases: TGTGCCAGCAGTTACAACGAAGAGACCCAGTACTTC.